This T cell receptor (beta chain) appears in the sequencing data of a study of blood T cell repertoires in COVID-19. V dropped 1 base and J dropped 3 bases, with 10 bases sitting between them. Germline V gene lookup returns CDR1 SGHRS and CDR2 YFSETQ. The CDR3 runs 15 residues. Here immunoSEQ multiplex PCR was the method, and the copy in TCRdb shows in-frame clones only, minus some. The table has some 270,000 clones, around 85% seen once. This receptor was identified in a woman aged 70 to 79 with acute or convalescent COVID-19. Material: peripheral blood. This chain joins TRBV5-1 and TRBJ2-2; possibly TRBD1 for D (6 bases). This chain's CDR3 is CASSLPGTHTGELFF. As DNA, the CDR3 is TGCGCCAGCAGCTTGCCCGGGACACACACCGGGGAGCTGTTTTTT.